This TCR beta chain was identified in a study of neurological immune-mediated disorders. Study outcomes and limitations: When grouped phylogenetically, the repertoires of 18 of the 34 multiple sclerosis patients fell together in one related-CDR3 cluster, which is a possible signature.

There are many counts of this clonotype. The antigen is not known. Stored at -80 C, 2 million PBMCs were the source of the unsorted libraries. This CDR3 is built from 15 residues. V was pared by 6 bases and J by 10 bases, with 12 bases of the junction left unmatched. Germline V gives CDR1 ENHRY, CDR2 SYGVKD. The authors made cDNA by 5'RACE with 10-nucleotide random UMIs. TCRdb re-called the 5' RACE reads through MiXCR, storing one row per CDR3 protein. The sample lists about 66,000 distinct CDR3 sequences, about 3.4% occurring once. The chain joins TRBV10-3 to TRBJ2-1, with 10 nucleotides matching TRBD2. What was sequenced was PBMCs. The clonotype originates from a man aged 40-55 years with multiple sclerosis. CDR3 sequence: CAIRKSGGASEEQFF. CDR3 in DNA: TGTGCCATCAGGAAAAGCGGGGGGGCATCCGAGGAGCAGTTCTTC.